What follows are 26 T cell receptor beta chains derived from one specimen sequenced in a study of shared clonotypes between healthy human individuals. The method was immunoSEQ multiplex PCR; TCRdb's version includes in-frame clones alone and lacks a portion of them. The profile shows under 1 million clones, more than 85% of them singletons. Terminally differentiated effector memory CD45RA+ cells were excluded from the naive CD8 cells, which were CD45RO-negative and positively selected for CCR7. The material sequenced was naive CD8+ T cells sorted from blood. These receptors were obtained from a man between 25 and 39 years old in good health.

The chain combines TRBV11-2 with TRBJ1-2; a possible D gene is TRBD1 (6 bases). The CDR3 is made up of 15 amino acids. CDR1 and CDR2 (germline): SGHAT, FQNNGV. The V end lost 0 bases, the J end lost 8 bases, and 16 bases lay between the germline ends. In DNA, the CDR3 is TGTGCCAGCAGCTTAGAAGGTGACAGGACTGAGGGCTACACCTTC. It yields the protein CASSLEGDRTEGYTF. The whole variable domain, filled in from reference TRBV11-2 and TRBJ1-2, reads EAGVAQSPRYKIIEKRQSVAFWCNPISGHATLYWYQQILGQGPKLLIQFQNNGVVDDSQLPKDRFSAERLKGVDSTLKIQPAKLEDSAVYLCASSLEGDRTEGYTFGSGTRLTVV.

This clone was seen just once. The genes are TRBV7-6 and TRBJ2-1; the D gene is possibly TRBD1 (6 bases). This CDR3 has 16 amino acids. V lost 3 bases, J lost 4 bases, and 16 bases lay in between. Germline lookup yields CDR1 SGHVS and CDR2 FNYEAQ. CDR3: CASSFQQGPPYNEQFF. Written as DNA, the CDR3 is TGTGCCAGCAGCTTCCAACAGGGCCCCCCTTACAATGAGCAGTTCTTC.

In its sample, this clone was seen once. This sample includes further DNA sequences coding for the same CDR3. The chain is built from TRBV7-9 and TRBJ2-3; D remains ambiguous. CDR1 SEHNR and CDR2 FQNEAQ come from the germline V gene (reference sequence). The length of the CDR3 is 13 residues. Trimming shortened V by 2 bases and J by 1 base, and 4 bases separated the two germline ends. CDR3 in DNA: TGTGCCAGCAGCTTACCTGGCACAGATACGCAGTATTTT. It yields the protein CASSLPGTDTQYF.

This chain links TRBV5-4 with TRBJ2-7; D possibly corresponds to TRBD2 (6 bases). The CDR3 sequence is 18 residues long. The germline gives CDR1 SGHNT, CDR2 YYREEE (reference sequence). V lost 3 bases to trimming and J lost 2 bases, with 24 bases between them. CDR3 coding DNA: TGTGCCAGCAGCTCCCAAGCGGGTCCTCTCGGTACTACCTACGAGCAGTACTTC. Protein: CASSSQAGPLGTTYEQYF.

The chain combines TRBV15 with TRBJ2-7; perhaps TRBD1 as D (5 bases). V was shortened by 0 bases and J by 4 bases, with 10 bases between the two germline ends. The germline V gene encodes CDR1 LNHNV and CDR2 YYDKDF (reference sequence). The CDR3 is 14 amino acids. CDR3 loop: CATSRDLGVYEQYF. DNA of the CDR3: TGTGCCACCAGCAGAGATTTAGGGGTTTACGAGCAGTACTTC. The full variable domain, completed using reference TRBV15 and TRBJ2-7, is DAMVIQNPRYQVTQFGKPVTLSCSQTLNHNVMYWYQQKSSQAPKLLFHYYDKDFNNEADTPDNFQSRRPNTSFCFLDIRSPGLGDTAMYLCATSRDLGVYEQYFGPGTRLTVT.

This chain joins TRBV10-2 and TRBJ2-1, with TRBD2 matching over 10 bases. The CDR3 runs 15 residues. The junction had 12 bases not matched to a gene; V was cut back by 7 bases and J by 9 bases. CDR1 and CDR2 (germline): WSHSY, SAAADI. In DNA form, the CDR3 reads TGCGCCAGCAAAGGACTAGCGGCAGAGTTAGGTGAGCAGTTCTTC. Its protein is CASKGLAAELGEQFF.

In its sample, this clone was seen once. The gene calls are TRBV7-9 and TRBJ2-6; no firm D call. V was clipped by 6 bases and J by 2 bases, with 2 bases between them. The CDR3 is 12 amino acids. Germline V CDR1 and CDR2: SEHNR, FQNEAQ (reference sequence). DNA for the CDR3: TGTGCCAGCAGGGCTGGGGCCAACGTCCTGACTTTC. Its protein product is CASRAGANVLTF.

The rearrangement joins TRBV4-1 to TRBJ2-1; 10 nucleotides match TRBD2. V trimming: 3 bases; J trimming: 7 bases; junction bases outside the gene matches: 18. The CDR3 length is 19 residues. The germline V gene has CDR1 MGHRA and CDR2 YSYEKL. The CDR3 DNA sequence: TGCGCCAGCAGCCAGGAGCCTTCGGGGGTAGCGGGAGGAGGGAATGAGCAGTTCTTC. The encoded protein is CASSQEPSGVAGGGNEQFF.

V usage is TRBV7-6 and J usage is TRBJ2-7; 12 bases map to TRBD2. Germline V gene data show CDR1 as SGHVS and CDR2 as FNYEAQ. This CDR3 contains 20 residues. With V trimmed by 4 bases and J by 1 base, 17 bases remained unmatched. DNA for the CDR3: TGTGCCAGCAGCTGCGGTGGGGCTAGCGGGAGGGCCCTGGAATCCTACGAGCAGTACTTC. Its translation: CASSCGGASGRALESYEQYF.

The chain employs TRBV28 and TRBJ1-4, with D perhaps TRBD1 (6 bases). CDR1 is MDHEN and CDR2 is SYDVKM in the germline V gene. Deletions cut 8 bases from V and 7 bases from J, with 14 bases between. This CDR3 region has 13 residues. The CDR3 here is CASGWQGSEKLFF. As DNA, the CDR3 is TGTGCCAGCGGGTGGCAGGGGTCTGAAAAACTGTTTTTT.

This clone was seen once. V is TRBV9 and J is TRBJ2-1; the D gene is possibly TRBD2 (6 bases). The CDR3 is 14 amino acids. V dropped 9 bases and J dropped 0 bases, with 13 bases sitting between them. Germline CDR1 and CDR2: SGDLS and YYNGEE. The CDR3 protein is CATSPAGSYNEQFF. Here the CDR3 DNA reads TGTGCCACTTCCCCAGCGGGCTCCTACAATGAGCAGTTCTTC.

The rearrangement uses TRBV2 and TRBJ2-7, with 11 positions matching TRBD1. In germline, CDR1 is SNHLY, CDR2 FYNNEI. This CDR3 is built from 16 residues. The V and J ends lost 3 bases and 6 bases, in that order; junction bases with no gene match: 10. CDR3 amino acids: CASSESPGQGVREQYF. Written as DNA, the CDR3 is TGTGCCAGCAGTGAGAGTCCGGGACAGGGGGTGCGCGAGCAGTACTTC.

CDR3 residues: CASTKGAGMSWRNIQYF. CDR3 sequence (DNA): TGTGCCAGCACCAAAGGGGCGGGTATGAGCTGGAGAAACATTCAGTACTTC. The chain couples TRBV7-2 to TRBJ2-4; D tentatively fits TRBD1 or TRBD2 (5 bases each). V was trimmed by 7 bases and J by 6 bases, leaving 25 bases between them. Germline-derived CDR1 and CDR2 are SGHTA and FQGNSA. The CDR3 runs 17 residues.

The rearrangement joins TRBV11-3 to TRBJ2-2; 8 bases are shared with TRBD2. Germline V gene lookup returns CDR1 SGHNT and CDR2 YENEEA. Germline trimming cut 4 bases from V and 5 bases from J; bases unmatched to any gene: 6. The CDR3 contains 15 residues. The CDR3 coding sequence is TGTGCCAGCAGCTCTGCGGGAGGTGGAACCGGGGAGCTGTTTTTT. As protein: CASSSAGGGTGELFF.

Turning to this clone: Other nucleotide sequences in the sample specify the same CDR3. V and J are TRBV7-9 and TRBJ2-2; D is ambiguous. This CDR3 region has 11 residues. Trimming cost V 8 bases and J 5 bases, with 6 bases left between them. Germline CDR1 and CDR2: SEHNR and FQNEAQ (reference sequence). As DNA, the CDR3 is TGTGCCAGCCGTAAGACCGGGGAGCTGTTTTTT. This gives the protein CASRKTGELFF.

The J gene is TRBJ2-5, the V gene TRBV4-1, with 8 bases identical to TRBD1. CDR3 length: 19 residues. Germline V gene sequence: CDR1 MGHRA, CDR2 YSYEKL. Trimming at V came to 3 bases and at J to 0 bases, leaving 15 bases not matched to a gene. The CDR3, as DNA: TGCGCCAGCAGCCACTCAGTTTCAGGGGGCACGTCGGACCAAGAGACCCAGTACTTC. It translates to CASSHSVSGGTSDQETQYF.

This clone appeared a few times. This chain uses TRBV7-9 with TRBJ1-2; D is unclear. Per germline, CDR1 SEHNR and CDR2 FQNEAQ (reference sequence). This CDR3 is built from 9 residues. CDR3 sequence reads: CFLGEGYTF. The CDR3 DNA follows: TGTTTTCTCGGCGAAGGCTACACCTTC.

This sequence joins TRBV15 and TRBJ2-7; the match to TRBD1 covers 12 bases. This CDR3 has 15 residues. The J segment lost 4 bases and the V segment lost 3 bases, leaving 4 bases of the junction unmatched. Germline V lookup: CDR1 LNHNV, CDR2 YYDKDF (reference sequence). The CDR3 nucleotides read TGTGCCACCAGCAGGCCGGGACAGGGGGCTTACGAGCAGTACTTC. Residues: CATSRPGQGAYEQYF.

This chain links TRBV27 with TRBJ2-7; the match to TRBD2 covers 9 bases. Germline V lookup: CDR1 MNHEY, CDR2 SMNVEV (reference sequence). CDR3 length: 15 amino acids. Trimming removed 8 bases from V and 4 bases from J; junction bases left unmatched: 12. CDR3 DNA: TGTGCCAGCGGTCTTGGGCTAGCGGGATGGTACGAGCAGTACTTC. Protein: CASGLGLAGWYEQYF.

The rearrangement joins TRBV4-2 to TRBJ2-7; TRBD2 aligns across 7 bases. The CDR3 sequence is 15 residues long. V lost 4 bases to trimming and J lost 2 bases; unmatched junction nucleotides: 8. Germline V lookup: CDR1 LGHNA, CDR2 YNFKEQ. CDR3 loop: CASSPYKAGPYEQYF. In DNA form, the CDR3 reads TGTGCCAGCAGCCCTTACAAAGCGGGACCCTACGAGCAGTACTTC.

The CDR3 sequence is CASSFPDRVYEQYF. DNA for the CDR3: TGTGCCAGCAGCTTCCCTGACAGGGTGTACGAGCAGTACTTC. The genes are TRBV7-9 and TRBJ2-7; 7 bases align to TRBD1. Germline loops: CDR1 SEHNR, CDR2 FQNEAQ (reference sequence). The junction had 6 bases not matched to a gene; V was cut back by 3 bases and J by 4 bases. This CDR3 has 14 residues.

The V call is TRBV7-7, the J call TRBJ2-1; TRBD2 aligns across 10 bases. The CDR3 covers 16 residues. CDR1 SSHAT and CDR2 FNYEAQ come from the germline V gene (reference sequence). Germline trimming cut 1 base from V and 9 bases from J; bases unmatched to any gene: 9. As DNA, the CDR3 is TGTGCCAGCAGCTTAGTAGCGGGAGGCCTCAGCGGTGAGCAGTTCTTC. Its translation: CASSLVAGGLSGEQFF.

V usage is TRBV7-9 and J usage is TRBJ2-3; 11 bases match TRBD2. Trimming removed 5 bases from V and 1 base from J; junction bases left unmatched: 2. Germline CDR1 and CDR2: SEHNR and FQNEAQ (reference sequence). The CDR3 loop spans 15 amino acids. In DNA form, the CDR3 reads TGTGCCAGCAGCCCGACTAGCGGGGGCACAGATACGCAGTATTTT. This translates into CASSPTSGGTDTQYF.

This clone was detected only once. The CDR3 nucleotides are TGTGCCAGCAGATTGACAGAAAACACTGAAGCTTTCTTT. Translating gives CASRLTENTEAFF. This sequence joins TRBV2 and TRBJ1-1; maybe TRBD1 (5 bases). V lost 6 bases and J 2 bases, leaving 10 bases between the germline ends. CDR3 length: 13 residues. Germline assignment: CDR1 SNHLY and CDR2 FYNNEI.

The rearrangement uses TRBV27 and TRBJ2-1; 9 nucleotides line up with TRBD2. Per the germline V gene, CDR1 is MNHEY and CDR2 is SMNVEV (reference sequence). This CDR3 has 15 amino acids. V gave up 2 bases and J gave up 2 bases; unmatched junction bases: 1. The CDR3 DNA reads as TGTGCCAGCAGTTTAGGACTAGCGACCTACAATGAGCAGTTCTTC. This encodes CASSLGLATYNEQFF.

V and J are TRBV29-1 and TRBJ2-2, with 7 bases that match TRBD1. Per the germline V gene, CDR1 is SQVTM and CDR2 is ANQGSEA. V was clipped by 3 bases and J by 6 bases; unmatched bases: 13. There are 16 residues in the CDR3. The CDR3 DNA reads TGCAGCGTTGACGGATCCGGGACAGCGGCCGCCGGGGAGCTGTTTTTT. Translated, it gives CSVDGSGTAAAGELFF.